This T cell receptor beta chain stems from a study of T cell changes during pregnancy in multiple sclerosis. Generated by immunoSEQ multiplex PCR, the TCRdb table keeps only in-frame clones and is missing some. The table has around 50,000 clones, nearly 95% seen once. Per the germline V gene, CDR1 is SGHAT and CDR2 is FQNNGV. This CDR3 is 14 amino acids long. V trimming: 1 base; J trimming: 5 bases; junction bases outside the gene matches: 0. The chain couples TRBV11-2 to TRBJ2-5, with 11 bases identical to TRBD2. The starting material was CD4+ T cells from peripheral blood mononuclear cells, obtained after pregnancy. This receptor was obtained from a female donor in good health, enrolled as a control in a pregnancy study. The CDR3 loop reads CASSLASGRETQYF. The CDR3 bases are TGTGCCAGCAGCTTAGCTAGCGGGAGGGAGACCCAGTACTTC.